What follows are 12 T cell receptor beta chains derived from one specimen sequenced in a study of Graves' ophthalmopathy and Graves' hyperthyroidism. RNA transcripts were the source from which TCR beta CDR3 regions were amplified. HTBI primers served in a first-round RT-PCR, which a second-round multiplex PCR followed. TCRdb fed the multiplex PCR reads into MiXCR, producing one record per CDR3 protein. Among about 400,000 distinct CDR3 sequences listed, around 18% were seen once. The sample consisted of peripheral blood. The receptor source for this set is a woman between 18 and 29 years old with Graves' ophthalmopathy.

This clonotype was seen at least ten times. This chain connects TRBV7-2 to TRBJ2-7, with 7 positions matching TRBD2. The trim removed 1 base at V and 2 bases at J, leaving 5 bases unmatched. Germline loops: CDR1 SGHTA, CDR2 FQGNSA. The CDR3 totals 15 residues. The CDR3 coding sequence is TGTGCCAGCAGCTTAGTAGGGACTACACCCTACGAGCAGTACTTC. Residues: CASSLVGTTPYEQYF.

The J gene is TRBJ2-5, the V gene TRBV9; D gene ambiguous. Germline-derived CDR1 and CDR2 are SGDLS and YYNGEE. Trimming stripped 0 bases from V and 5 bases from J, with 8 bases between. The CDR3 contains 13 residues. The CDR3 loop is CASSVAVRETQYF. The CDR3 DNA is TGTGCCAGCAGCGTAGCTGTGCGGGAGACCCAGTACTTC.

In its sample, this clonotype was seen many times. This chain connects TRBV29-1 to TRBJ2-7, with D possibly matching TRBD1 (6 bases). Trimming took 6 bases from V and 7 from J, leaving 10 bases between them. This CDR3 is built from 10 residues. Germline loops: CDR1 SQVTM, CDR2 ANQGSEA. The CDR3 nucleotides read TGCAGCGTCGCAGGGGAAGAGCAGTACTTC. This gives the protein CSVAGEEQYF.

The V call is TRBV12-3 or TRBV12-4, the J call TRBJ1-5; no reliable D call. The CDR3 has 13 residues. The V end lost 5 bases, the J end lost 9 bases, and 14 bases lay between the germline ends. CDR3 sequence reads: CASSEGPTWPQHF. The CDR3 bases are TGTGCCAGCAGTGAAGGACCCACTTGGCCCCAGCATTTT.

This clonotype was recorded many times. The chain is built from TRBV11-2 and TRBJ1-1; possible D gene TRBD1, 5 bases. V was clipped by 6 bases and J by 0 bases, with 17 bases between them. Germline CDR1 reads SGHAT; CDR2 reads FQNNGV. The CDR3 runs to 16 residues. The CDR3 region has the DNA TGTGCCAGCAGGCGTCGGGGGGTACTAGTGAACACTGAAGCTTTCTTT. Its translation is CASRRRGVLVNTEAFF.

DNA for the CDR3: TGCAGTGCTCGACCCGCCCCCCAGGGGATTTTGGGCACTGAAGCTTTCTTT. This codes for CSARPAPQGILGTEAFF. The rearrangement links TRBV20-1 to TRBJ1-1; D is perhaps TRBD1 (6 bases). Germline V gene data show CDR1 as DFQATT and CDR2 as SNEGSKA (reference sequence). This CDR3 is 17 amino acids long. Trimming left V 5 bases short and J 4 bases short, with 26 bases between.

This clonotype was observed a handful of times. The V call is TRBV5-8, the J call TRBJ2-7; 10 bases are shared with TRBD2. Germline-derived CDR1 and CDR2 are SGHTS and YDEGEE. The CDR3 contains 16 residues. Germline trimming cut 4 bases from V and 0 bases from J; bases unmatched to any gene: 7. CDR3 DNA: TGTGCCAGCAGCATGAGGACTAGCGGCAACTCCTACGAGCAGTACTTC. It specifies CASSMRTSGNSYEQYF.

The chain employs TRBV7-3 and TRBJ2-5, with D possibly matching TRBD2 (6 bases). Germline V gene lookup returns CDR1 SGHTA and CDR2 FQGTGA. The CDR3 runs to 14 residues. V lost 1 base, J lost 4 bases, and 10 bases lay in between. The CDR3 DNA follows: TGTGCCAGCAGCTTAAATTCCGGGAGAGAGACCCAGTACTTC. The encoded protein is CASSLNSGRETQYF.

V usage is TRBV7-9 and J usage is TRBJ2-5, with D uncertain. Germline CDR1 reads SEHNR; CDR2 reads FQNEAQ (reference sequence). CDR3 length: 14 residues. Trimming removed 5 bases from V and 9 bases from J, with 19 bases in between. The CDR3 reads CASSASTGLESQYF. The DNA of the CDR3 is TGTGCCAGCAGCGCCAGTACCGGGCTGGAGTCCCAGTACTTC.

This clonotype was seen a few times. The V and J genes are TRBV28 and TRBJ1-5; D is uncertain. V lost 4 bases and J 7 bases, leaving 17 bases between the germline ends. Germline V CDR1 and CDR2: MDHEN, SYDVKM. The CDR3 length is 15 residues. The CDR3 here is CASSSPVHGNQPQHF. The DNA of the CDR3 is TGTGCCAGCAGTTCCCCTGTCCACGGGAACCAGCCCCAGCATTTT.

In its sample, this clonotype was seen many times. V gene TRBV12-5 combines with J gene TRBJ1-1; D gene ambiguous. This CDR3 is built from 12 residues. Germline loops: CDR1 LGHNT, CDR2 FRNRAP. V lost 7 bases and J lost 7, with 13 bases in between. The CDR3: CASALGYGEAFF. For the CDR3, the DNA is TGTGCTAGTGCCCTTGGGTACGGTGAAGCTTTCTTT. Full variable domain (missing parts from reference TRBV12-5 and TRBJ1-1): DARVTQTPRHKVTEMGQEVTMRCQPILGHNTVFWYRQTMMQGLELLAYFRNRAPLDDSGMPKDRFSAEMPDATLATLKIQPSEPRDSAVYFCASALGYGEAFFGQGTRLTVV.

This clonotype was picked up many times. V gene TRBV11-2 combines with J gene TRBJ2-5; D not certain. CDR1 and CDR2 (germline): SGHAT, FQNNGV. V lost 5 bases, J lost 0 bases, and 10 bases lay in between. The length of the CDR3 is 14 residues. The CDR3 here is CASSRPKYQETQYF. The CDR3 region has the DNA TGTGCCAGCAGCCGGCCGAAGTACCAAGAGACCCAGTACTTC.